The rows below give T cell receptor beta chains drawn from one sample of a study of T cells in Graves' hyperthyroidism and ophthalmopathy. One entry per CDR3 protein, called by TCRdb with MiXCR from the multiplex PCR reads. The data show around 620,000 distinct CDR3 sequences, with 14% seen just once and around 7% held by the top ten. The sequenced sample was blood. These receptor sequences come from a young woman with Graves' ophthalmopathy. Each CDR3 is given with its conserved first and last residue. Fields, in order: V gene, J gene, CDR3 length, clone size, D gene, CDR3 protein, CDR3 DNA. The D gene is left open where the match is weak. Clone size is given for some rows only: seen once, a few or many times, or a class if the clone is expanded.

>TRBV12-3/TRBV12-4|TRBJ1-4|17|many|.
CASSPTQVHATNEKLFF
TGTGCCAGCAGTCCAACCCAAGTACACGCAACTAATGAAAAACTGTTTTTT
>TRBV7-6|TRBJ2-1|17|.|.
CASSLVPPVAAGNEQFF
TGTGCCAGCAGCTTAGTGCCGCCTGTTGCGGCGGGGAATGAGCAGTTCTTC
>TRBV7-3|TRBJ2-5|15|many|.
CASSLIVGAAETQYF
TGTGCCAGCAGCTTAATTGTGGGTGCGGCAGAGACCCAGTACTTC
>TRBV2|TRBJ1-3|14|once|.
CASSPGTLWNTIYF
TGTGCCAGCAGCCCAGGGACACTTTGGAACACCATATATTTT
>TRBV7-2|TRBJ2-3|15|medium-sized|.
CASSLMASWEDTQYF
TGTGCCAGCAGCTTAATGGCCAGCTGGGAGGATACGCAGTATTTT
>TRBV4-3|TRBJ2-7|15|.|TRBD1
CASSQGTGNVYEQYF
TGCGCCAGCAGCCAAGGGACAGGGAATGTCTACGAGCAGTACTTC
>TRBV4-3|TRBJ2-7|16|many|TRBD2
CASSQEGLAASYEQYF
TGCGCCAGCAGCCAAGAGGGACTAGCGGCGTCCTACGAGCAGTACTTC
>TRBV28|TRBJ2-5|13|many|.
CASSLSGMVTQYF
TGTGCCAGCAGTTTATCAGGGATGGTGACCCAGTACTTC
>TRBV28|TRBJ2-7|15|many|.
CASSSDAPTPYEQYF
TGTGCCAGCAGTTCGGACGCCCCTACCCCCTACGAGCAGTACTTC
>TRBV27|TRBJ1-6|15|few|.
CASSLSVQAYSPLHF
TGTGCCAGCAGTTTATCTGTACAGGCCTATTCACCCCTCCACTTT
>TRBV4-3|TRBJ2-7|18|many|TRBD2
CASSQDRVQAGLPYEQYF
TGCGCCAGCAGCCAAGATCGGGTTCAAGCGGGGTTACCCTACGAGCAGTACTTC
>TRBV4-1|TRBJ1-5|17|.|.
CASSQAFGQILHQPQHF
TGCGCCAGCAGCCAGGCCTTCGGACAGATACTCCATCAGCCCCAGCATTTT
>TRBV9|TRBJ2-7|18|.|TRBD2
CASSVAGALAGNPHEQYF
TGTGCCAGCAGCGTAGCAGGTGCGCTAGCGGGGAACCCCCACGAGCAGTACTTC
>TRBV28|TRBJ1-1|17|many|TRBD1
CASGSGQGPGTNTEAFF
TGTGCCAGCGGATCCGGACAGGGCCCGGGAACGAACACTGAAGCTTTCTTT
>TRBV11-2|TRBJ2-5|14|many|TRBD2
CASSFAGASETQYF
TGTGCCAGCAGCTTTGCGGGAGCGTCGGAGACCCAGTACTTC
>TRBV28|TRBJ2-7|16|many|TRBD2
CASSHAATSGSYEQYF
TGTGCCAGCAGCCATGCAGCGACTAGCGGGAGCTACGAGCAGTACTTC
>TRBV19|TRBJ1-1|14|many|TRBD1
CASSRQGVWAEAFF
TGTGCCAGTAGTCGACAGGGTGTGTGGGCTGAAGCTTTCTTT
>TRBV24-1|TRBJ2-2|13|.|.
CATTNGDAGELFF
TGTGCCACCACCAACGGGGACGCCGGGGAGCTGTTTTTT
>TRBV11-3|TRBJ2-2|16|many|.
CASQPYGTANTGELFF
TGTGCCAGCCAGCCCTACGGGACGGCGAACACCGGGGAGCTGTTTTTT
>TRBV4-3|TRBJ2-3|17|once|TRBD2
CASSQEATSGRADTQYF
TGCGCCAGCAGCCAAGAGGCAACTAGCGGGAGGGCAGATACGCAGTATTTT
>TRBV12-3/TRBV12-4|TRBJ2-7|13|.|.
CASSLGIRYGQYF
TGTGCCAGCAGTTTAGGGATTCGGTACGGGCAGTACTTC
>TRBV14|TRBJ1-4|13|few|.
CAGSRDTNEKLFF
TGTGCCGGCAGCAGGGACACTAATGAAAAACTGTTTTTT
>TRBV4-2|TRBJ1-1|14|few|.
CASSQGLGNTEAFF
TGTGCCAGCAGCCAAGGACTTGGGAACACTGAAGCTTTCTTT
>TRBV30|TRBJ1-2|15|.|TRBD1
CAWSSGTGTIYGYTF
TGTGCCTGGAGTTCAGGGACAGGGACGATCTATGGCTACACCTTC
>TRBV6-2/TRBV6-3|TRBJ2-5|15|many|TRBD1
CASSLPPGGAGTQYF
TGTGCCAGCAGTTTACCCCCAGGGGGCGCGGGGACCCAGTACTTC
>TRBV6-5|TRBJ2-2|15|few|.
CASSYSRTTGGELFF
TGTGCCAGCAGTTACTCGAGAACTACTGGAGGGGAGCTGTTTTTT
>TRBV6-1|TRBJ1-6|16|few|.
CASRAQESSYNSPLHF
TGTGCCAGCAGGGCCCAGGAGAGCTCCTATAATTCACCCCTCCACTTT
>TRBV30|TRBJ1-1|13|many|.
CASTGTRNTEAFF
TGTGCCTCAACCGGGACAAGGAACACTGAAGCTTTCTTT
>TRBV6-1|TRBJ1-1|12|few|.
CASTHMNTEAFF
TGTGCCAGCACCCATATGAACACTGAAGCTTTCTTT
>TRBV5-1|TRBJ2-1|14|many|.
CASRIARSYNEQFF
TGCGCCAGCAGAATCGCTCGGTCCTACAATGAGCAGTTCTTC
>TRBV9|TRBJ2-3|12|few|.
CASSREREWQYF
TGTGCCAGCAGCCGTGAAAGGGAGTGGCAGTATTTT
>TRBV2|TRBJ1-4|15|few|.
CASSESGADNEKLFF
TGTGCCAGCAGTGAGTCAGGGGCTGATAATGAAAAACTGTTTTTT
>TRBV2|TRBJ2-3|14|many|TRBD2
CASSLAGGKNTQYF
TGTGCCAGCAGTCTAGCGGGAGGCAAGAATACGCAGTATTTT
>TRBV7-9|TRBJ1-2|15|.|.
CASSRGTRLGYGYTF
TGTGCCAGCAGCCGGGGGACACGCCTCGGCTATGGCTACACCTTC
>TRBV20-1|TRBJ1-1|13|many|.
CSARDEENTEAFF
TGCAGTGCTAGAGACGAGGAGAACACTGAAGCTTTCTTT